The 24 T cell receptor beta chains below all came from one sample that was sequenced in a study of CD8+ T cells in alopecia areata. RNA, once extracted, was reverse transcribed into cDNA for use as the sequencing template. Some clones are missing from TCRdb's copy, which holds only in-frame ones; the method was immunoSEQ multiplex PCR. The sample records 110,000 to 150,000 clones, about three fifths being singletons. The sample here was CD4+ T cells sorted from blood, taken at week 0. The receptors shown here come from a human donor with alopecia areata.

Only a few counts were recorded for this clone. The rearrangement joins TRBV7-2 to TRBJ2-7; TRBD1 matches 9 bases. Germline-derived CDR1 and CDR2 are SGHTA and FQGNSA. V shed 5 bases, J shed 6 bases, and the junction held 8 bases outside the gene matches. This CDR3 spans 14 amino acids. This CDR3 reads CASSVRDRALEQYF. DNA of the CDR3: TGTGCCAGCAGCGTCCGGGACAGGGCCCTCGAGCAGTACTTC.

The chain joins TRBV2 to TRBJ1-1; D uncertain. This CDR3 comprises 14 residues. Per germline, CDR1 SNHLY and CDR2 FYNNEI. V lost 4 bases to trimming and J lost 4 bases, with 13 bases between them. For the CDR3, the DNA is TGTGCCAGCAGTGGAAAGGGAGGGAGCACTGAAGCTTTCTTT. Translating it yields CASSGKGGSTEAFF.

This clone was seen more than once but under ten times. The J gene is TRBJ2-5, the V gene TRBV27; 7 bases line up with TRBD1. Germline V gene sequence: CDR1 MNHEY, CDR2 SMNVEV (reference sequence). The CDR3 runs 15 residues. The trim removed 4 bases at V and 3 bases at J, leaving 8 bases unmatched. Here the CDR3 DNA reads TGTGCCAGCAGTTCCTCGGACAGGATTAAAGAGACCCAGTACTTC. The encoded protein is CASSSSDRIKETQYF.

The rearrangement links TRBV4-3 to TRBJ2-6; 7 positions agree with TRBD1. This CDR3 has 18 amino acids. Per the germline V gene, CDR1 is LGHNA and CDR2 is YSLEER. The junction had 6 bases not matched to a gene; V was cut back by 1 base and J by 0 bases. CDR3 bases: TGCGCCAGCAGCCAAGGGACAGGTTTGGGCTCTGGGGCCAACGTCCTGACTTTC. Amino acids: CASSQGTGLGSGANVLTF.

With regard to this clone: Distinct nucleotide sequences in the sample also encode this CDR3. V gene TRBV5-1 combines with J gene TRBJ2-1; D is perhaps TRBD1 (6 bases). The CDR3 is made up of 14 amino acids. Germline lookup yields CDR1 SGHRS and CDR2 YFSETQ. Trimming pared 0 bases from V and 6 bases from J, leaving 10 bases between. The chain's CDR3 is CASSLGQGINEQFF. The CDR3, as DNA: TGCGCCAGCAGCTTGGGGCAGGGGATCAATGAGCAGTTCTTC. The complete variable domain, with remaining parts taken from reference TRBV5-1 and TRBJ2-1, reads KAGVTQTPRYLIKTRGQQVTLSCSPISGHRSVSWYQQTPGQGLQFLFEYFSETQRNKGNFPGRFSGRQFSNSRSEMNVSTLELGDSALYLCASSLGQGINEQFFGPGTRLTVL.

The V call is TRBV4-2, the J call TRBJ2-7; 10 bases are shared with TRBD1. The V segment lost 0 bases and the J segment 7 bases; nucleotides outside the gene matches: 15. The CDR3 has 18 amino acids. Looked up from germline, CDR1 is LGHNA and CDR2 is YNFKEQ. The CDR3 DNA reads TGTGCCAGCAGCCAAGATCCCCTTCGGACAGGGGGTGTTATAGAGCAGTACTTC. Translating gives CASSQDPLRTGGVIEQYF.

This clone has only a few counts. The CDR3 nucleotides read TGTGCCAGCAGCGCCGGGGTCGAAACGAGGGAGACCCAGTACTTC. This sequence encodes CASSAGVETRETQYF. This chain joins TRBV9 and TRBJ2-5; D possibly corresponds to TRBD2 (5 bases). The CDR3 runs to 15 residues. The germline V gene encodes CDR1 SGDLS and CDR2 YYNGEE. V dropped 3 bases and J dropped 5 bases, with 17 bases sitting between them.

This sequence joins TRBV13 and TRBJ1-1; 8 nucleotides align to TRBD1. Per germline, CDR1 PRHDT and CDR2 FYEKMQ (reference sequence). The CDR3 is 15 amino acids. The junction had 7 bases not matched to a gene; V was cut back by 1 base and J by 6 bases. The CDR3: CASSLEGRGLPEAFF. The CDR3 bases are TGTGCCAGCAGCTTAGAGGGCAGGGGGCTTCCTGAAGCTTTCTTT.

This chain uses TRBV4-2 with TRBJ2-7; 9 bases agree with TRBD1. The length of the CDR3 is 16 residues. Germline values: CDR1 LGHNA, CDR2 YNFKEQ. The V and J ends lost 3 bases and 0 bases, in that order; junction bases with no gene match: 6. The CDR3 reads CASSHSGTGLSYEQYF. For the CDR3, the DNA is TGTGCCAGCAGCCATTCCGGGACAGGGCTCTCCTACGAGCAGTACTTC.

For the CDR3, the DNA is TGTGCCAGCAGCCAAGACGACATTTCAGACTATGGCTACACCTTC. As protein: CASSQDDISDYGYTF. The chain carries TRBV4-2 and TRBJ1-2; D is ambiguous. The length of the CDR3 is 15 residues. Germline CDR1 LGHNA, CDR2 YNFKEQ. The ends were cut back, 0 bases at V and 3 bases at J, with 11 bases in the middle.

Here the CDR3 reads CASSYGDRGSSPLHF. CDR3 nucleotide sequence: TGTGCCAGCAGTTACGGGGACAGGGGGAGTTCACCCCTCCACTTT. This chain uses TRBV6-5 with TRBJ1-6, with 11 nucleotides matching TRBD1. The germline V gene has CDR1 MNHEY and CDR2 SVGAGI. The CDR3 loop spans 15 amino acids. V shed 2 bases and J 9 bases; nucleotides not matched to a gene: 3.

V is TRBV30 and J is TRBJ2-7; the match to TRBD2 covers 8 bases. The CDR3 consists of 18 residues. V shed 2 bases, J shed 5 bases, and the junction held 20 bases outside the gene matches. Germline V CDR1 and CDR2: GTSNPN, SVGIG (reference sequence). The CDR3 DNA reads TGTGCCTGGAGTAGATTACAAGGGAGTGGCGGGGGGCCGAACGAGCAGTACTTC. It codes for CAWSRLQGSGGGPNEQYF.

This chain uses TRBV4-1 with TRBJ1-2; D remains ambiguous. V shed 7 bases and J shed 2 bases, with 17 bases lying between them. This CDR3 comprises 15 residues. Germline V gives CDR1 MGHRA, CDR2 YSYEKL. The chain's CDR3 is CASNPQEGSNYGYTF. Written as DNA, the CDR3 is TGCGCCAGCAACCCCCAGGAGGGATCAAACTATGGCTACACCTTC.

V gene TRBV4-3 combines with J gene TRBJ1-2, with 8 nucleotides matching TRBD1. CDR3 length: 15 amino acids. Germline trimming cut 0 bases from V and 4 bases from J; bases unmatched to any gene: 4. Germline V gives CDR1 LGHNA, CDR2 YSLEER. CDR3 DNA: TGCGCCAGCAGCCAAGATCGGGACAGGCCCTATGGCTACACCTTC. This encodes CASSQDRDRPYGYTF.

The chain links TRBV19 to TRBJ2-5; D uncertain. V was pared by 3 bases and J by 4 bases, with 12 bases between. The CDR3 runs to 14 residues. From germline, CDR1 is LNHDA and CDR2 SQIVND (reference sequence). Here the CDR3 reads CASSIWGGPETQYF. CDR3 coding DNA: TGTGCCAGTAGTATTTGGGGTGGGCCAGAGACCCAGTACTTC.

This clone was counted only a few times. The V call is TRBV7-9, the J call TRBJ2-7; 7 nucleotides line up with TRBD1. CDR1 is SEHNR, CDR2 FQNEAQ, per germline (reference sequence). The CDR3 contains 17 residues. V trimming: 4 bases; J trimming: 0 bases; junction bases outside the gene matches: 12. In DNA form, the CDR3 reads TGTGCCAGCAGCTCCCCAATACAGGGGATCGCCTCCTACGAGCAGTACTTC. Amino acid sequence: CASSSPIQGIASYEQYF.

This clone has more than one count but fewer than ten. This sequence joins TRBV11-2 and TRBJ2-7; 8 bases fit TRBD1. The CDR3 runs 12 residues. Per germline, CDR1 SGHAT and CDR2 FQNNGV. Unmatched junction bases numbered 3, after V lost 5 bases and J lost 6 bases. The CDR3 DNA is TGTGCCAGCAGCCCGACAGGGGTCGAGCAGTACTTC. Its protein is CASSPTGVEQYF.

The CDR3 is CASSLWTGTYEQYF. Here the CDR3 DNA reads TGCGCCAGCAGCTTGTGGACAGGAACCTACGAGCAGTACTTC. The chain links TRBV5-1 to TRBJ2-7, with 7 bases matching TRBD1. Germline CDR1 reads SGHRS; CDR2 reads YFSETQ. CDR3 length: 14 residues. J gave up 2 bases and V 1 base, and 3 bases lay outside the gene matches.

CDR3 nucleotide sequence: TGTGCCATCAGTGGGGGGAGCTATGGCTACACCTTC. The encoded protein is CAISGGSYGYTF. The chain combines TRBV10-3 with TRBJ1-2; D may be TRBD1 (5 bases). The CDR3 length is 12 residues. V was cut by 4 bases and J by 4 bases, with 7 bases left in between. The germline gives CDR1 ENHRY, CDR2 SYGVKD.

The V gene is TRBV27, the J gene TRBJ2-3; the match to TRBD2 covers 13 bases. Trimming at V came to 8 bases and at J to 1 base, leaving 9 bases not matched to a gene. Germline V gives CDR1 MNHEY, CDR2 SMNVEV (reference sequence). This CDR3 comprises 17 residues. CDR3: CASRPNGLAGGTDTQYF. The DNA for the CDR3 is TGTGCCAGCCGACCCAACGGACTAGCGGGGGGCACAGATACGCAGTATTTT.

The table lists this clone with a few counts. The CDR3 DNA is TGTGCCAGCAGTCCATCTCTACGGTACCAAGAGACCCAGTACTTC. Its translation is CASSPSLRYQETQYF. This chain links TRBV27 with TRBJ2-5; D is undetermined. Between the trimmed V and J ends, which lost 5 bases and 0 bases, there was a span of 13 bases. The length of the CDR3 is 15 residues. Germline V CDR1 and CDR2: MNHEY, SMNVEV (reference sequence).

The CDR3 spells CSVVRADTQYF. DNA of the CDR3: TGCAGCGTTGTTAGGGCAGATACGCAGTATTTT. V usage is TRBV29-1 and J usage is TRBJ2-3; D is unclear. The germline gives CDR1 SQVTM, CDR2 ANQGSEA. The CDR3 extends over 11 amino acids. Trimming took off 4 bases at V and 4 bases at J, with 6 bases between the two ends.

The table lists this clone with a few counts. This chain joins TRBV10-3 and TRBJ2-3; 7 bases are a match to TRBD2. This CDR3 has 12 amino acids. The germline CDR1 and CDR2 sequences are ENHRY and SYGVKD. V lost 8 bases to trimming and J lost 3 bases; unmatched junction nucleotides: 2. This chain's CDR3 is CAIQGGTDTQYF. DNA for the CDR3: TGTGCCATCCAGGGAGGGACAGATACGCAGTATTTT.

The J gene is TRBJ2-6, the V gene TRBV29-1, with 8 bases lining up with TRBD1. Germline loops: CDR1 SQVTM, CDR2 ANQGSEA. The CDR3 is 17 amino acids. J lost 0 bases, V lost 7 bases, and 11 bases had no gene match. Written as DNA, the CDR3 is TGCAGCGCAGTCATCGGGACAGGACGCTCTGGGGCCAACGTCCTGACTTTC. Translated: CSAVIGTGRSGANVLTF.